This T cell receptor beta chain is drawn from a study of blood T cells in healthy people across ages. As regards this clonotype: This may be a read error, as it is one base from a much larger clone.

A J-beta primer mix and a sample-barcoded 5' primer were used in a second PCR of about 7 to 12 cycles. MiXCR was run by TCRdb on the 5' RACE reads, yielding one entry per CDR3 protein. The sample consists of hundreds of thousands of distinct CDR3 sequences, around 52% of them appearing once. Looked up from germline, CDR1 is KGHDR and CDR2 is SFDVKD. This CDR3 comprises 16 residues. The sequenced material came from blood. The chain is built from TRBV24-1 and TRBJ2-1; 10 bases are a match to TRBD1. This receptor was obtained from a woman older than 75 in good health. CDR3 sequence (DNA): TGTGTCACCAGTGACCACGGGACAGGGGTGAACAATGAGCAGTTCTTC. This encodes CVTSDHGTGVNNEQFF.